The 31 T cell receptor beta chains listed next were all sequenced from one sample in a study of T cell repertoires in cytomegalovirus infection. Antigens for these TCRs are unknown. TCRdb fed the reads into MiXCR, producing one record per CDR3 protein. The sample shows approximately 1,000,000 distinct CDR3 sequences, more than 25% of them seen only once. The starting material was cultured CD8+ T cells from PBMCs, obtained from culture after CMV antigen stimulation. These receptors were collected from a human donor in good health (CMV status not recorded). Some clones in this sample may be carry-over from other donors' samples.

The chain combines TRBV5-1 with TRBJ2-2; 9 nucleotides agree with TRBD2. There are 15 residues in the CDR3. V was clipped by 4 bases and J by 2 bases; unmatched bases: 3. Germline-derived CDR1 and CDR2 are SGHRS and YFSETQ. The CDR3 sequence: CASSERGANTGELFF. As DNA, the CDR3 is TGCGCCAGCAGCGAGCGGGGGGCCAACACCGGGGAGCTGTTTTTT.

This clonotype was picked up a small number of times. The chain uses TRBV27 and TRBJ1-6, with no clear D. Between the trimmed V and J ends, which lost 7 bases and 7 bases, there was a span of 14 bases. This CDR3 has 14 amino acids. Germline loops: CDR1 MNHEY, CDR2 SMNVEV (reference sequence). CDR3 DNA: TGTGCCAGCATGCTAGCAGTAAAAAATTCACCCCTCCACTTT. It is translated as CASMLAVKNSPLHF.

V is TRBV12-3 or TRBV12-4 and J is TRBJ2-7, with D unresolved. The V and J ends lost 8 bases and 7 bases respectively, with 18 bases between them. This CDR3 is built from 13 residues. In DNA form, the CDR3 reads TGTGCCAGCCTGCTGGGTCCTTCGTCGGAGCAGTACGTC. Protein sequence: CASLLGPSSEQYV.

The chain joins TRBV5-1 to TRBJ1-2; perhaps TRBD1 as D (5 bases). V was trimmed by 5 bases and J by 11 bases, leaving 19 bases between them. This CDR3 comprises 13 residues. Germline V gene data show CDR1 as SGHRS and CDR2 as YFSETQ. CDR3 sequence (DNA): TGCGCCAGCAGACAGGCGGAGGCCAACGGGTACACCTTC. Encoded protein: CASRQAEANGYTF.

This clonotype appeared many times. The chain recombines TRBV7-2 with TRBJ1-5; 7 bases agree with TRBD1. The CDR3 runs 13 residues. The V and J ends lost 5 bases and 4 bases, in that order; junction bases with no gene match: 2. Germline V CDR1 and CDR2: SGHTA, FQGNSA. CDR3 DNA sequence: TGTGCCAGCAGCGTACAGGGGAATCAGCCCCAGCATTTT. This codes for CASSVQGNQPQHF.

This chain connects TRBV9 to TRBJ1-5; TRBD1 is a possible D gene (5 bases). Between the trimmed V and J ends, which lost 3 bases and 6 bases, there was a span of 16 bases. Per germline, CDR1 SGDLS and CDR2 YYNGEE. The CDR3 has 15 amino acids. The DNA of the CDR3 is TGTGCCAGCAGCGGGGGCGTTGAGGCAGGTCAGCCCCAGCATTTT. Amino acid sequence: CASSGGVEAGQPQHF.

A word on this clonotype: An end of the junction differs from the germline gene, which may be a read error. This sequence joins TRBV12-3 or TRBV12-4 and TRBJ2-1; 8 bases are shared with TRBD1. The CDR3 runs 16 residues. DNA of the CDR3: TGTGCCAACAGTTTAGGATTGCAGGGGGCCCACAATGAGCAGTTCTTC. Protein: CANSLGLQGAHNEQFF.

The CDR3 sequence: CASEGGNEQYV. CDR3 DNA sequence: TGTGCCAGTGAGGGGGGTAACGAGCAGTACGTC. The gene calls are TRBV2 and TRBJ2-7, with D perhaps being TRBD1 or TRBD2 (6 bases each). Looked up from germline, CDR1 is SNHLY and CDR2 is FYNNEI. Trimming took 9 bases from V and 5 from J, leaving 11 bases between them. The CDR3 runs 11 residues.

Only a few counts were recorded for this clonotype. The chain combines TRBV6-5 with TRBJ1-2; D gene uncertain. CDR1 is MNHEY, CDR2 SVGAGI, per germline. Trimming left V 0 bases short and J 2 bases short, with 7 bases between. CDR3 size: 14 residues. DNA for the CDR3: TGTGCCAGCAGTTACTCGACACAGAACTATGGCTACACCTTC. Its protein product is CASSYSTQNYGYTF.

J is TRBJ2-7 and V is TRBV7-1, with D possibly TRBD1 on 5 matching bases. TRBV7-1 is identified as an open reading frame with a role that is uncertain. V gave up 6 bases and J gave up 3 bases, with 9 bases separating them. The CDR3 consists of 12 residues. CDR3 DNA: TGTGCCAGCAGTTCGGACATCTACGAGCAGTACTTC. It yields the protein CASSSDIYEQYF.

V gene TRBV7-9 combines with J gene TRBJ2-2; the D is unclear. The V and J ends lost 1 base and 4 bases respectively, with 10 bases between them. CDR3 length equals 15 residues. Germline V lookup: CDR1 SEHNR, CDR2 FQNEAQ (reference sequence). CDR3 bases: TGTGCCAGCAGCTTAGAAAGGGTGCGCACCGGGGAGCTGTTTTTT. Its translation is CASSLERVRTGELFF.

Only one count was recorded for this clonotype. This chain joins TRBV20-1 and TRBJ1-6, with 8 bases identical to TRBD1. The germline CDR1 and CDR2 sequences are DFQATT and SNEGSKA (reference sequence). The CDR3 has 16 amino acids. Trimming cost V 7 bases and J 0 bases; bases outside gene matches: 8. The CDR3 spells CSVNQGQDSYNSPLHF. CDR3 nucleotide sequence: TGCAGTGTTAACCAGGGACAGGACTCCTATAATTCACCCCTCCACTTT.

For this clonotype: Because the CDR3 is missing its conserved closing phenylalanine or tryptophan, this is likely a read error. This rearrangement joins TRBV27 to TRBJ1-1, with D perhaps TRBD1 (5 bases). This CDR3 has 14 residues. The germline CDR1 and CDR2 sequences are MNHEY and SMNVEV (reference sequence). V gave up 6 bases and J gave up 8 bases, with 19 bases separating them. CDR3 protein: CASRQNNAGSEAFS. For the CDR3, the DNA is TGTGCCAGCAGGCAAAATAACGCAGGGTCCGAAGCTTTCTCT.

The chain uses TRBV10-3 and TRBJ2-3; 15 bases fit TRBD2. Trimming removed 4 bases from V and 2 bases from J; junction bases left unmatched: 7. The CDR3 is 18 residues long. Germline CDR1 reads ENHRY; CDR2 reads SYGVKD. The CDR3: CAISGPGTSGGYTDTQYF. The CDR3 coding sequence is TGTGCCATCAGTGGACCCGGGACTAGCGGGGGGTACACAGATACGCAGTATTTT.

This clonotype was detected only a few times. The chain joins TRBV12-5 to TRBJ1-5; 7 bases map to TRBD1. J lost 0 bases, V lost 3 bases, and 14 bases had no gene match. The CDR3 length is 19 residues. CDR1 LGHNT and CDR2 FRNRAP come from the germline V gene. Written as DNA, the CDR3 is TGTGCTAGTGGTTTTACCCTGGACAGGCTAAATTATAGCAATCAGCCCCAGCATTTT. Its protein product is CASGFTLDRLNYSNQPQHF.

The chain has TRBV4-1 and TRBJ2-1; 10 bases line up with TRBD2. Germline values: CDR1 MGHRA, CDR2 YSYEKL. The J segment lost 8 bases and the V segment lost 3 bases, leaving 7 bases of the junction unmatched. The CDR3 sequence is 15 residues long. The CDR3 here is CASSHTAGGLDEQFF. The CDR3 DNA follows: TGCGCCAGCAGCCACACAGCGGGGGGGCTCGATGAGCAGTTCTTC.

The genes are TRBV2 and TRBJ2-3; TRBD2 matches 7 bases. The trim removed 3 bases at V and 2 bases at J, leaving 5 bases unmatched. The germline V gene has CDR1 SNHLY and CDR2 FYNNEI. This CDR3 has 15 residues. The CDR3 coding sequence is TGTGCCAGCAGTGAGCGTCTAGCGGCCACAGATACGCAGTATTTT. Its protein is CASSERLAATDTQYF.

This clonotype was detected many times. This chain joins TRBV10-3 and TRBJ2-1; 8 positions agree with TRBD2. The CDR3 is 17 residues long. From germline, CDR1 is ENHRY and CDR2 SYGVKD. J lost 4 bases, V lost 7 bases, and 15 bases had no gene match. The CDR3 protein is CAITFEIAGLPYNEQFF. DNA for the CDR3: TGTGCCATCACTTTTGAGATAGCGGGGCTACCTTACAATGAGCAGTTCTTC.

This sequence joins TRBV12-3 or TRBV12-4 and TRBJ2-7; D ambiguous. The CDR3 runs to 12 residues. Trimming cost V 6 bases and J 2 bases, with 8 bases left between them. The CDR3 DNA sequence: TGTGCCAGCAGCCCCCTCCCCTACGAGCAGTACTTC. Translating it yields CASSPLPYEQYF.

This clonotype has more than one count but fewer than ten. The chain carries TRBV11-2 and TRBJ1-1; the D gene is possibly TRBD1 (6 bases). CDR3 length: 14 residues. CDR1 SGHAT and CDR2 FQNNGV come from the germline V gene. The V and J ends lost 4 bases and 5 bases respectively, with 14 bases between them. In DNA, the CDR3 is TGTGCCAGCAGCTCATGGCCGGGGGCAACTGAAGCTTTCTTT. It is translated as CASSSWPGATEAFF.

The chain joins TRBV4-3 to TRBJ1-2; possible D gene TRBD1, 5 bases. This CDR3 region has 20 residues. Per the germline V gene, CDR1 is LGHNA and CDR2 is YSLEER. V was trimmed by 1 base and J by 1 base, leaving 25 bases between them. CDR3 in DNA: TGCGCCAGCAGCCAAGCCCATTGGGGGGACTTGGAGCCCATTAACTATGGCTACACCTTC. Its translation is CASSQAHWGDLEPINYGYTF.

This chain links TRBV15 with TRBJ2-2; the match to TRBD2 covers 7 bases. In germline, CDR1 is LNHNV, CDR2 YYDKDF (reference sequence). The V segment lost 2 bases and the J segment 1 base; nucleotides outside the gene matches: 1. CDR3 length: 15 residues. CDR3: CATSRLAENTGELFF. The DNA of the CDR3 is TGTGCCACCAGCAGACTAGCGGAGAACACCGGGGAGCTGTTTTTT.

The genes are TRBV2 and TRBJ2-5, with 10 bases that match TRBD2. The germline V gene has CDR1 SNHLY and CDR2 FYNNEI. CDR3 length equals 15 residues. J was trimmed by 1 base and V by 7 bases; bases with no gene match: 6. The CDR3 reads CASNLAGGPQETQYF. The CDR3 nucleotides read TGTGCCAGCAACTTAGCGGGGGGCCCCCAAGAGACCCAGTACTTC. The whole variable domain, remainder taken from reference TRBV2 and TRBJ2-5, is EPEVTQTPSHQVTQMGQEVILRCVPISNHLYFYWYRQILGQKVEFLVSFYNNEISEKSEIFDDQFSVERPDGSNFTLKIRSTKLEDSAMYFCASNLAGGPQETQYFGPGTRLLVL.

V and J are TRBV7-9 and TRBJ2-1, with 7 bases matching TRBD2. J gave up 4 bases and V 5 bases, and 8 bases lay outside the gene matches. CDR3 size: 15 residues. Germline V CDR1 and CDR2: SEHNR, FQNEAQ (reference sequence). The chain's CDR3 is CASSPRGEGYNEQFF. The CDR3 bases are TGTGCCAGCAGCCCCAGAGGGGAGGGTTACAATGAGCAGTTCTTC. Combining the CDR3 with reference TRBV7-9 and TRBJ2-1 gives the whole variable domain DTGVSQNPRHKITKRGQNVTFRCDPISEHNRLYWYRQTLGQGPEFLTYFQNEAQLEKSRLLSDRFSAERPKGSFSTLEIQRTEQGDSAMYLCASSPRGEGYNEQFFGPGTRLTVL.

This clonotype was counted ten times or more. DNA of the CDR3: TGTGCCAGCAGCTTCCGGGACACCATGAGGGATGAGCAGTTCTTC. Protein: CASSFRDTMRDEQFF. The chain joins TRBV7-8 to TRBJ2-1, with TRBD1 as a possible D gene (6 bases). V shed 3 bases and J shed 8 bases, with 17 bases lying between them. The V gene's germline CDR1 is SGHVS and CDR2 FQNEAQ. The CDR3 contains 15 residues.

The chain uses TRBV5-1 and TRBJ1-1; D is unclear. Trimming stripped 1 base from V and 2 bases from J, with 12 bases between. This CDR3 region has 15 residues. Germline V gives CDR1 SGHRS, CDR2 YFSETQ. The CDR3 here is CASSLMRPLNTEAFF. Written as DNA, the CDR3 is TGCGCCAGCAGCTTGATGCGCCCTTTAAACACTGAAGCTTTCTTT.

This clonotype was seen ten or more times. This sequence joins TRBV12-3 or TRBV12-4 and TRBJ2-5; D gene unclear. Trimming removed 1 base at V and 3 bases at J, with 9 bases between. CDR3 length equals 14 residues. The CDR3 region is CASSLGRNEETQYF. The CDR3 coding sequence is TGTGCCAGCAGTTTAGGCAGAAACGAAGAGACCCAGTACTTC.

The chain has TRBV27 and TRBJ2-1; possible D gene TRBD2, 5 bases. Trimming removed 9 bases at V and 2 bases at J, with 17 bases between. Germline CDR1 reads MNHEY; CDR2 reads SMNVEV (reference sequence). The CDR3 has 15 amino acids. The CDR3, as DNA: TGTGCCAGTACAAAAATTAGAGGGCCCTACAATGAGCAGTTCTTC. The encoded protein is CASTKIRGPYNEQFF.

This clonotype was counted between two and nine times. V gene TRBV19 combines with J gene TRBJ1-5; 8 positions agree with TRBD1. The CDR3 extends over 18 amino acids. Germline V CDR1 and CDR2: LNHDA, SQIVND (reference sequence). V trimming: 5 bases; J trimming: 1 base; junction bases outside the gene matches: 13. The DNA of the CDR3 is TGTGCCAGTAGTCCGGGACAGGTAAGAATAAGGAGCAATCAGCCCCAGCATTTT. Amino acid sequence: CASSPGQVRIRSNQPQHF. The full variable domain, completed using reference TRBV19 and TRBJ1-5, is DGGITQSPKYLFRKEGQNVTLSCEQNLNHDAMYWYRQDPGQGLRLIYYSQIVNDFQKGDIAEGYSVSREKKESFPLTVTSAQKNPTAFYLCASSPGQVRIRSNQPQHFGDGTRLSIL.

The chain is built from TRBV6-6 and TRBJ1-2; D is unresolved. CDR1 and CDR2 (germline): MNHNY, SVGAGI (reference sequence). V lost 2 bases, J lost 7 bases, and 14 bases lay in between. This CDR3 region has 14 residues. CDR3 amino acids: CASSYLESVGGYTF. As DNA, the CDR3 is TGTGCCAGCAGTTACCTCGAGTCAGTTGGTGGCTACACCTTC.

This clonotype was picked up many times. V and J are TRBV12-3 or TRBV12-4 and TRBJ2-3, with D unclear. V was trimmed by 7 bases and J by 2 bases, leaving 16 bases between them. The CDR3 is 15 amino acids. The CDR3 sequence is CASTFLGGHTDTQYF. The CDR3 DNA is TGTGCCAGCACCTTCCTGGGCGGCCACACAGATACGCAGTATTTT.